Listed here are 10 T cell receptor beta chains from one sample, sequenced in a study of early T cells in non-severe SARS-CoV-2 infection. TCRdb used MiXCR to reprocess the 5' RACE reads, holding one entry per CDR3 protein. The data hold fewer than 85,000 distinct CDR3 sequences, with about 17% observed a single time. Sequences were obtained from whole blood. These receptor sequences come from an adult who was a healthcare worker with PCR-confirmed SARS-CoV-2 infection or an uninfected control (not recorded which).

V and J are TRBV7-9 and TRBJ1-5; no definite D call. This CDR3 region has 16 residues. Germline values: CDR1 SEHNR, CDR2 FQNEAQ (reference sequence). V was cut by 5 bases and J by 0 bases, with 14 bases left in between. CDR3 bases: TGTGCCAGCAGCCGCCGGGCGGAATATAGCAATCAGCCCCAGCATTTT. Its translation: CASSRRAEYSNQPQHF.

The chain recombines TRBV10-3 with TRBJ1-1; a possible D gene is TRBD1 (5 bases). The V end lost 6 bases, the J end lost 2 bases, and 10 bases lay between the germline ends. Germline V gene lookup returns CDR1 ENHRY and CDR2 SYGVKD. The CDR3 length is 13 residues. Here the CDR3 DNA reads TGTGCCATCAGGGGGACCGCTAACACTGAAGCTTTCTTT. The encoded protein is CAIRGTANTEAFF.

V and J are TRBV6-2 or TRBV6-3 and TRBJ2-7, with 14 bases lining up with TRBD2. Germline values: CDR1 MNHEY, CDR2 SVGEGT. After removal of 7 bases from V and 1 base from J, the junction contained 9 bases not matched to a gene. The CDR3 runs 17 residues. The CDR3 DNA reads as TGTGCCAGCACCACCCAGGGACTAGCGGGAGTGTCCTACGAGCAGTACTTC. It yields the protein CASTTQGLAGVSYEQYF.

The V gene is TRBV7-9, the J gene TRBJ2-3; TRBD1 aligns across 7 bases. The germline V gene has CDR1 SEHNR and CDR2 FQNEAQ (reference sequence). V lost 0 bases and J lost 4; bases outside the gene matches: 4. CDR3 size: 15 residues. CDR3 bases: TGTGCCAGCAGCTTAGCCTTCCAGGGGGCAGATACGCAGTATTTT. Protein: CASSLAFQGADTQYF.

This clonotype was seen a handful of times. The CDR3 DNA reads TGCAGCGCCCTTTCGGTGGGGGACGAGCAGTACTTC. Its protein is CSALSVGDEQYF. The rearrangement links TRBV29-1 to TRBJ2-7, with D perhaps assigned TRBD1 or TRBD2 (5 bases each). The CDR3 is 12 residues long. Germline V lookup: CDR1 SQVTM, CDR2 ANQGSEA. V was cut by 7 bases and J by 5 bases, with 15 bases left in between.

J is TRBJ2-7 and V is TRBV7-2; D might be TRBD2 (7 bases). The CDR3 runs 15 residues. The germline V gene encodes CDR1 SGHTA and CDR2 FQGNSA. Deletions cut 5 bases from V and 7 bases from J, with 21 bases between. Here the CDR3 DNA reads TGTGCCAGCAGCCCTGGGGGGGGGCGCCGTAGGGAGCAGTACTTC. Protein: CASSPGGGRRREQYF.

This clonotype turned up a few times. V is TRBV5-6 and J is TRBJ1-1, with 8 nucleotides matching TRBD1. With 2 bases clipped from V and 1 base from J, the junction kept 7 bases outside the gene matches. Germline V gives CDR1 SGHDT, CDR2 YYEEEE. The CDR3 runs 16 residues. The CDR3 sequence: CASSFVRGHRNTEAFF. CDR3 nucleotide sequence: TGTGCCAGCAGCTTTGTCAGGGGGCATAGGAACACTGAAGCTTTCTTT.

This clonotype was picked up a small number of times. The V gene is TRBV19, the J gene TRBJ2-7, with TRBD2 identical over 9 bases. The ends lost 3 bases at V and 4 bases at J; junction bases unmatched: 7. This CDR3 comprises 15 residues. Germline V gene data show CDR1 as LNHDA and CDR2 as SQIVND (reference sequence). CDR3 sequence: CASSILAGVGYEQYF. The DNA for the CDR3 is TGTGCCAGTAGTATCTTAGCGGGAGTGGGGTACGAGCAGTACTTC.

The chain is built from TRBV25-1 and TRBJ2-3; D possibly uses TRBD1 or TRBD2 (5 bases each). Per the germline V gene, CDR1 is MGHDK and CDR2 is SYGVNS. The length of the CDR3 is 13 residues. The ends were cut back, 1 base at V and 6 bases at J, with 8 bases in the middle. The CDR3 loop is CASSEWGLDTQYF. Here the CDR3 DNA reads TGTGCCAGCAGTGAATGGGGGTTGGATACGCAGTATTTT. Filled out from reference TRBV25-1 and TRBJ2-3, the complete variable domain reads EADIYQTPRYLVIGTGKKITLECSQTMGHDKMYWYQQDPGMELHLIHYSYGVNSTEKGDLSSESTVSRIRTEHFPLTLESARPSHTSQYLCASSEWGLDTQYFGPGTRLTVL.

This clonotype appeared a few times. The chain recombines TRBV4-2 with TRBJ1-5; D ambiguous. Germline loops: CDR1 LGHNA, CDR2 YNFKEQ. This CDR3 has 16 amino acids. Trimming left V 0 bases short and J 4 bases short, with 13 bases between. The CDR3 DNA reads TGTGCCAGCAGCCAAGAAAGTTCAGCATCAAATCAGCCCCAGCATTTT. Its translation: CASSQESSASNQPQHF.